The sequence of this T cell receptor (beta chain) was determined in a study of CD8+ T cells in alopecia areata. Study-wide findings and caveats: Affected scalp, especially in alopecia totalis/universalis, had a higher clonality than normal scalp did. Scalp specimens additionally yield sequences from normal skin's resident alphabeta T cells. Patients shared TCRs less clearly than mice did, possibly for HLA-related reasons.

Germline CDR1 SGHNT, CDR2 YYREEE (reference sequence). The CDR3 is 13 residues long. Trimming pared 0 bases from V and 6 bases from J, leaving 8 bases between. This clone was observed a few times. Antigen unknown. As the sequencing template, cDNA was produced by extracting RNA and reverse transcribing it. TCRdb's copy holds only in-frame clones and misses some; the assay was immunoSEQ multiplex PCR. Of 95,000 to 120,000 clones in the sample, approximately 60% were seen once. Cell sorting on a FACSAria was used to separate CD4+ and CD8+ T cells from the PBMCs. This sequence originates from a human donor in good health. The V and J genes are TRBV5-4 and TRBJ2-3; D unresolved. Material for sequencing was CD8+ T cells sorted from blood. The CDR3 spells CASSLVLGDTQYF. CDR3 bases: TGTGCCAGCAGCTTGGTATTGGGGGATACGCAGTATTTT.